This TCR beta chain was profiled in a study of blood T cell repertoires in COVID-19. Study-wide background: Samples came from the United States, Italy and Spain, spanning acute and convalescent COVID-19. PBMCs, B-cell-depleted T cells, or T cells were the source of the cDNA or gDNA that made up the material.

The table came from immunoSEQ multiplex PCR; TCRdb's copy has only in-frame clones and leaves some out. Of approximately 320,000 clones listed, approximately 85% were seen once; the top ten hold approximately 7.6%. After removal of 5 bases from V and 3 bases from J, the junction contained 8 bases not matched to a gene. The germline gives CDR1 LNHDA, CDR2 SQIVND (reference sequence). The CDR3 extends over 16 amino acids. The chain couples TRBV19 to TRBJ2-5; 11 bases are shared with TRBD2. This TCR derives from a human donor in a cohort sampled during active COVID-19. Material: peripheral blood. The CDR3 DNA follows: TGTGCCAGTAGTCCCGGGACTAGCGGAAGGGAAGAGACCCAGTACTTC. The encoded protein is CASSPGTSGREETQYF.